Shown below are 8 T cell receptor beta chains from a single sample sequenced in a study of Ad26.COV2.S vaccination and SARS-CoV-2 variants. The repertoire was sequenced with immunoSEQ multiplex PCR; TCRdb's copy has only in-frame clones and lacks some. The top ten clones hold around 3.7% of a sample with about 350,000 clones, roughly 91% of them seen once. Treatment given: about 20 received Ad26.COV2.S at low or high dose, single or two shots; roughly five received placebo; per-sample allocation not given. Samples analyzed were those drawn on day 63 after the first vaccine or placebo injection. This specimen consisted of peripheral blood, obtained in a trial of Ad26.COV2.S vaccine versus placebo. These receptors were obtained from a person aged 18-65 years who received the Ad26.COV2.S COVID-19 vaccine or a placebo.

V gene TRBV11-2 combines with J gene TRBJ1-2; D is unresolved. The CDR3 length is 12 residues. Germline-derived CDR1 and CDR2 are SGHAT and FQNNGV. V was shortened by 5 bases and J by 6 bases, with 10 bases between the two germline ends. The CDR3 loop is CASSRSSDGYTF. The CDR3 DNA reads as TGTGCCAGCAGCCGAAGTTCAGATGGCTACACCTTC.

This clone is a singleton in its sample. The chain links TRBV11-2 to TRBJ2-7, with D tentatively TRBD2 (7 bases). Germline loops: CDR1 SGHAT, CDR2 FQNNGV. Trimming removed 1 base from V and 3 bases from J, with 13 bases in between. The CDR3 runs 15 residues. Here the CDR3 reads CASSLGQGTIYEQYF. In DNA, the CDR3 is TGTGCCAGCAGCTTAGGGCAGGGGACTATCTACGAGCAGTACTTC.

The CDR3 coding sequence is TGTGCCAGTAGTATAGGAGGGTCCGGGGAGCTGTTTTTT. Translated: CASSIGGSGELFF. The chain combines TRBV19 with TRBJ2-2, with D perhaps matching TRBD2 (5 bases). V was cut by 1 base and J by 6 bases, with 6 bases left in between. Germline V gene sequence: CDR1 LNHDA, CDR2 SQIVND (reference sequence). The CDR3 totals 13 residues.

This clone occurred once. Different DNA sequences within this sample yield the same CDR3. The genes are TRBV7-2 and TRBJ2-7, with D unresolved. V lost 1 base, J lost 3 bases, and 4 bases lay in between. This CDR3 has 12 amino acids. The V gene's germline CDR1 is SGHTA and CDR2 FQGNSA. DNA of the CDR3: TGTGCCAGCAGCTTAGTGGGCTACGAGCAGTACTTC. Translated, it gives CASSLVGYEQYF.

The J gene is TRBJ1-1, the V gene TRBV7-3, with D hard to call. The CDR3 consists of 13 residues. Trimming pared 8 bases from V and 2 bases from J, leaving 12 bases between. Germline V gene lookup returns CDR1 SGHTA and CDR2 FQGTGA. CDR3 region: CASSKDPNTEAFF. CDR3 DNA: TGTGCCAGCTCCAAAGATCCTAACACTGAAGCTTTCTTT. The entire variable domain, with the rest obtained from reference TRBV7-3 and TRBJ1-1, is as follows: GAGVSQTPSNKVTEKGKYVELRCDPISGHTALYWYRQSLGQGPEFLIYFQGTGAADDSGLPNDRFFAVRPEGSVSTLKIQRTERGDSAVYLCASSKDPNTEAFFGQGTRLTVV.

V is TRBV7-3 and J is TRBJ2-7; a possible D gene is TRBD2 (6 bases). This CDR3 region has 13 residues. Germline V gives CDR1 SGHTA, CDR2 FQGTGA. V was cut by 5 bases and J by 3 bases, with 11 bases left in between. This chain's CDR3 is CASSPPGSYEQYF. The DNA of the CDR3 is TGTGCCAGCAGCCCCCCCGGGAGCTACGAGCAGTACTTC.

The V and J genes are TRBV14 and TRBJ2-7; TRBD1 or TRBD2 may be the D gene (5 bases each). Per germline, CDR1 SGHDN and CDR2 FVKESK. V shed 4 bases and J shed 3 bases, with 10 bases lying between them. The CDR3 spans 13 residues. Here the CDR3 DNA reads TGTGCCAGCAGCCCCGGGACCCTCTACGAGCAGTACTTC. This sequence encodes CASSPGTLYEQYF. The full variable domain, completed using reference TRBV14 and TRBJ2-7, is EAGVTQFPSHSVIEKGQTVTLRCDPISGHDNLYWYRRVMGKEIKFLLHFVKESKQDESGMPNNRFLAERTGGTYSTLKVQPAELEDSGVYFCASSPGTLYEQYFGPGTRLTVT.

The chain uses TRBV15 and TRBJ2-6; no definite D call. Trimming pared 3 bases from V and 0 bases from J, leaving 9 bases between. In germline, CDR1 is LNHNV, CDR2 YYDKDF (reference sequence). This CDR3 contains 16 residues. The CDR3 is CATSSTVNSGANVLTF. The DNA for the CDR3 is TGTGCCACCAGCAGTACAGTAAACTCTGGGGCCAACGTCCTGACTTTC.